This T cell receptor (beta chain) was retrieved from a study of metastatic and nonmetastatic thyroid tumors. Study as a whole: Samples came from malignant and benign thyroid patients, and repertoires were compared across blood and tumor or nodule tissue.

A few counts support this clone. Patients were all untreated before their thyroid surgery. MiXCR was used by TCRdb to re-call the PCR reads. Of some 38,000 clones listed, approximately 51% are singletons. J lost 8 bases, V lost 2 bases, and 5 bases had no gene match. Germline V gives CDR1 MNHEY, CDR2 SVGAGI. The CDR3 runs 15 residues. The V gene is TRBV6-5, the J gene TRBJ1-3, with 11 bases that match TRBD1. This TCR derives from a male donor with papillary thyroid cancer or a benign thyroid nodule (not recorded which). Some clones in this sample may be carry-over from other donors' samples. Sequenced input: tumor tissue. CDR3 coding DNA: TGTGCCAGCAGTTACCCCGGACAGGGGGCAGACACCATATATTTT. Its translation is CASSYPGQGADTIYF.